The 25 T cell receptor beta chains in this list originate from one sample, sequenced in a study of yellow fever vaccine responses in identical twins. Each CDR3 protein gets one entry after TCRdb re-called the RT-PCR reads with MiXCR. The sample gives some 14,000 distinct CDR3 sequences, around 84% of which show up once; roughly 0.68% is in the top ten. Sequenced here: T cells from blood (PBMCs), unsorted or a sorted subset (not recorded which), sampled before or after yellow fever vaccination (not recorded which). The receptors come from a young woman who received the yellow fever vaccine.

The CDR3 DNA is TGTGCCAGCACACGAGGAGATGGCTACACCTTC. It yields the protein CASTRGDGYTF. The chain couples TRBV28 to TRBJ1-2; D gene uncertain. The V end was cut by 7 bases, the J end by 6 bases, with 9 bases between. This CDR3 spans 11 amino acids. Germline-derived CDR1 and CDR2 are MDHEN and SYDVKM.

CDR3: CASSNNRSPQHF. DNA for the CDR3: TGCGCCAGCAGTAATAACAGGAGTCCCCAGCATTTT. The chain combines TRBV10-1 with TRBJ1-5, with D possibly matching TRBD1 (5 bases). There are 12 residues in the CDR3. Germline loops: CDR1 WNHNN, CDR2 SYGVQD (reference sequence). V lost 5 bases and J 10 bases, leaving 12 bases between the germline ends.

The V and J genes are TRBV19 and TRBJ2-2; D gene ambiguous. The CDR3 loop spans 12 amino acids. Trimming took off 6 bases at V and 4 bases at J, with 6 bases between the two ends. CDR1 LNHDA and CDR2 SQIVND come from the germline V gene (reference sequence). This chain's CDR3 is CASSEITGELFF. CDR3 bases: TGTGCCAGTAGCGAGATCACCGGGGAGCTGTTTTTT.

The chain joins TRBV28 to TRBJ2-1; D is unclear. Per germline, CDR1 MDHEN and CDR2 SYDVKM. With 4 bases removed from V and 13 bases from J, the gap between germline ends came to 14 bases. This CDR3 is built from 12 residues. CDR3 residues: CASSSDTKIQFF. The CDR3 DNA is TGTGCCAGCAGTTCCGACACGAAAATCCAGTTCTTC.

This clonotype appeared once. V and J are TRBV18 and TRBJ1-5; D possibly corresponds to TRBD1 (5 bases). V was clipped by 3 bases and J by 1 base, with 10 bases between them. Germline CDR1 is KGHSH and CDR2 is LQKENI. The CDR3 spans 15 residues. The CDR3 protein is CASSPTGGSNQPQHF. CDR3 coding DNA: TGTGCCAGCTCACCCACGGGGGGGAGCAATCAGCCCCAGCATTTT.

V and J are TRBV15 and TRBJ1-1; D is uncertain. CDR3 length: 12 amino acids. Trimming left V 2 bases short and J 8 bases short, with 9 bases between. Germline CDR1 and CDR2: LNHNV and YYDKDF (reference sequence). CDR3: CATSRPGGEAFF. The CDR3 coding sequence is TGTGCCACCAGCAGACCCGGCGGAGAAGCTTTCTTT.

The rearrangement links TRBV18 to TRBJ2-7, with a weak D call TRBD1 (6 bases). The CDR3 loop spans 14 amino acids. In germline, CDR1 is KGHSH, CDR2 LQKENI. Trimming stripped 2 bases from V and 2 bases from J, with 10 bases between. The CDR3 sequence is CASSPIPGAYEQYV. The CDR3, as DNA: TGTGCCAGCTCACCAATCCCAGGGGCCTACGAGCAGTACGTC.

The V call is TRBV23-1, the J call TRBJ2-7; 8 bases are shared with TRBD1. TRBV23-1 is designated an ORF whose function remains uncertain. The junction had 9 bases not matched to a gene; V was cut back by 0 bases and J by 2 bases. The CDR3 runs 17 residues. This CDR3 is CASSQSWWTGTTYEQYV. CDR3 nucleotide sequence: TGCGCCAGCAGTCAATCGTGGTGGACAGGGACAACCTACGAGCAGTACGTC.

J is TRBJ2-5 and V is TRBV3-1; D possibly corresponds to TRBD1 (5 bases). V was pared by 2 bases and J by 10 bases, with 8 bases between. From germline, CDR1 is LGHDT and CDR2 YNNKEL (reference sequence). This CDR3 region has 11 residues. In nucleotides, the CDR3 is TGTGCCAGCAGCCAATCGCAGGGCCAGTACTTC. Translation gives CASSQSQGQYF.

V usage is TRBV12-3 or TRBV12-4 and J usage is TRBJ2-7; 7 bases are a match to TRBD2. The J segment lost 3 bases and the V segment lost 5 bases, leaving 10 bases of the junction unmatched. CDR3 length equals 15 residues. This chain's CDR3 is CASSPSLAGLYEQYF. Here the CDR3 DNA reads TGTGCCAGCAGTCCATCCTTAGCGGGTCTCTACGAGCAGTACTTC.

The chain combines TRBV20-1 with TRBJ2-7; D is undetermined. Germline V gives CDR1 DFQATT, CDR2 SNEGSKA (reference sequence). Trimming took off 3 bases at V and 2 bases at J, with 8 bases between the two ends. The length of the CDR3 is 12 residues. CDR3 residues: CSARRQTYEQYF. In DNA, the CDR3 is TGCAGTGCTAGGAGGCAGACCTACGAGCAGTACTTC.

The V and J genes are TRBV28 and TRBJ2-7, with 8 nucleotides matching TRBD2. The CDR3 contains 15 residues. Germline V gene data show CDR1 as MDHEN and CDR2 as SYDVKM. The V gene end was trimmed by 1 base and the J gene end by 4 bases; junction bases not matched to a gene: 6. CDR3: CASSLSGAGGYEQYF. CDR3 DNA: TGTGCCAGCAGTTTATCCGGCGCGGGGGGATACGAGCAGTACTTC.

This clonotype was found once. The CDR3: CASSSPAGGSYNEQFF. CDR3 in DNA: TGTGCCAGCAGCTCTCCGGCGGGAGGGTCCTACAATGAGCAGTTCTTC. The rearrangement links TRBV7-2 to TRBJ2-1; 9 bases are shared with TRBD2. The germline gives CDR1 SGHTA, CDR2 FQGNSA. Germline trimming cut 4 bases from V and 1 base from J; bases unmatched to any gene: 5. The CDR3 contains 16 residues.

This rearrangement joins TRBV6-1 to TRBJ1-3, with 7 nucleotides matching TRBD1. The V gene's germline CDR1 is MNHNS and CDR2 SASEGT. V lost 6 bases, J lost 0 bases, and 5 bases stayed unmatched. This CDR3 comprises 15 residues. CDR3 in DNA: TGTGCCAGCAGAGTTACAGGGGCCTCTGGAAACACCATATATTTT. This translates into CASRVTGASGNTIYF.

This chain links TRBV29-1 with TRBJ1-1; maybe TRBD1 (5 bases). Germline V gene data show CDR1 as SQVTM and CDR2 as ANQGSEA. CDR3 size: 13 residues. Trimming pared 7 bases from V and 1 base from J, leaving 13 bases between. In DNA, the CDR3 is TGCAGCGGCGCTGGGGACGGGAACACTGAAGCTTTCTTT. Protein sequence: CSGAGDGNTEAFF.

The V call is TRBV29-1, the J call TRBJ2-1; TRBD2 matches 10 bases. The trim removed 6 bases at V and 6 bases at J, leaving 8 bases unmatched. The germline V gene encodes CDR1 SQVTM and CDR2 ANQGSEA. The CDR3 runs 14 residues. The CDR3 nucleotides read TGCAGCGTCCTACCGGGACTAGCGTCCAATGAGCAGTTCTTC. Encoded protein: CSVLPGLASNEQFF.

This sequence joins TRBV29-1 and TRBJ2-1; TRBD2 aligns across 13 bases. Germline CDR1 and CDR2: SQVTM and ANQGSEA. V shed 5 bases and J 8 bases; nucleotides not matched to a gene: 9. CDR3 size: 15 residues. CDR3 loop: CSVRIGLAGDHEQFF. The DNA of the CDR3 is TGCAGCGTTCGAATCGGACTAGCGGGAGATCATGAGCAGTTCTTC.

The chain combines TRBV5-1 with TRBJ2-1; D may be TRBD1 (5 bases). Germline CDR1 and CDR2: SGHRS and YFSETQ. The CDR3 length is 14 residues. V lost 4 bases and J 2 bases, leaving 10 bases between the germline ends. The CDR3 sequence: CASSRTGTYNEQFF. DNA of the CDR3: TGCGCCAGCAGCCGAACAGGAACCTACAATGAGCAGTTCTTC.

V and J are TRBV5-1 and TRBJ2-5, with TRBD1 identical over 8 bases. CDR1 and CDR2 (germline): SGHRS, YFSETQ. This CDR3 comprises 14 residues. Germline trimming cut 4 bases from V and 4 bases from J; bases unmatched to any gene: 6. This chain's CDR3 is CASSNGQGGETQYF. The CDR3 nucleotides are TGCGCCAGCAGCAACGGACAGGGTGGAGAGACCCAGTACTTC.

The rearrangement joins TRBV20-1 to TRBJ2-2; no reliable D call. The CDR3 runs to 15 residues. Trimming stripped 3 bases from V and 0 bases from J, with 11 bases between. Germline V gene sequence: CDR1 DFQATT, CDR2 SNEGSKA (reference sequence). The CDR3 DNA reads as TGCAGTGCTAGGAAAGGCGTTACGAACACCGGGGAGCTGTTTTTT. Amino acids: CSARKGVTNTGELFF.

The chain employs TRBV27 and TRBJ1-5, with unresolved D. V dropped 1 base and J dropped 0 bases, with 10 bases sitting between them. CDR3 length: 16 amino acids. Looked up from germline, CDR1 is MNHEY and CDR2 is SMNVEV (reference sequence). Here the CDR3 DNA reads TGTGCCAGCAGTTTATTAGGGCTGGATAGCAATCAGCCCCAGCATTTT. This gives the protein CASSLLGLDSNQPQHF.

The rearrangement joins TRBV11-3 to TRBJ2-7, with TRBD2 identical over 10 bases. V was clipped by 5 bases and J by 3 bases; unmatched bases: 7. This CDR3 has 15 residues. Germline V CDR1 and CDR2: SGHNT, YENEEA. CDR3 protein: CASSLLSGRLYEQYF. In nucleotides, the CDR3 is TGTGCCAGCAGCCTTCTTAGCGGGAGGCTCTACGAGCAGTACTTC.

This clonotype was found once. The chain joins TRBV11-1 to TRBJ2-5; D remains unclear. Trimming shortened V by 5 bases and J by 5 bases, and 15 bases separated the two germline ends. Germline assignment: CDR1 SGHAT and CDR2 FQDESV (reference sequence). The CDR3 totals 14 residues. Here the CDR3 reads CASSASFTQETQYF. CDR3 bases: TGTGCCAGCAGCGCCTCCTTTACCCAGGAGACCCAGTACTTC.

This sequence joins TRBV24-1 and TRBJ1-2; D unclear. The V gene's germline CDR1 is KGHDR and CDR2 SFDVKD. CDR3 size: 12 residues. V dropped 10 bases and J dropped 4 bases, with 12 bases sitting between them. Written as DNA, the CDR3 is TGTGCCACACCCCCGTCTGGCTATGGCTACACCTTC. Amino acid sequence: CATPPSGYGYTF.

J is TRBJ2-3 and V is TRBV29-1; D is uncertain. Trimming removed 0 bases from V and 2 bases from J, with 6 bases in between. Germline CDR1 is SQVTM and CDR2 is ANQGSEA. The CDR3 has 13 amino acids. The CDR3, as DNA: TGCAGCGTTGAAGATCGCTCCACAGATACGCAGTATTTT. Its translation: CSVEDRSTDTQYF.